One sample yielded the 24 T cell receptor beta chains listed below, sequenced in a study of long-term antiretroviral therapy in people with HIV. It was version v3.0 of the immunoSEQ assay that was run at survey level. Clones were sequenced by immunoSEQ multiplex PCR, and TCRdb holds only the in-frame ones, with some missing. The profile shows 40,000 or so clones, 83% of them singletons. Here the sequenced sample was unsorted PBMCs, taken 1 year after starting antiretroviral therapy. The receptors originated from a man between 18 and 29 years old with HIV.

The chain uses TRBV15 and TRBJ2-7; D is unclear. V gave up 6 bases and J gave up 0 bases, with 6 bases separating them. Looked up from germline, CDR1 is LNHNV and CDR2 is YYDKDF (reference sequence). This CDR3 contains 12 residues. The CDR3, as DNA: TGTGCCACCAGTGGGCCCTCCTACGAGCAGTACTTC. Residues: CATSGPSYEQYF.

The genes are TRBV19 and TRBJ1-1, with a possible D match to TRBD1 (6 bases). V was shortened by 5 bases and J by 1 base, with 11 bases between the two germline ends. This CDR3 contains 14 residues. Germline V gene sequence: CDR1 LNHDA, CDR2 SQIVND (reference sequence). The CDR3 DNA reads as TGTGCCAGTAGTTACAGGGATTCGAACACTGAAGCTTTCTTT. It yields the protein CASSYRDSNTEAFF.

The rearrangement joins TRBV19 to TRBJ1-3; D may be TRBD1 (6 bases). The CDR3 has 16 amino acids. The germline CDR1 and CDR2 sequences are LNHDA and SQIVND (reference sequence). Trimming took 3 bases from V and 0 from J, leaving 12 bases between them. The CDR3 sequence is CASSIPGESSGNTIYF. In DNA, the CDR3 is TGTGCCAGTAGTATCCCAGGGGAGAGCTCTGGAAACACCATATATTTT.

This clone appeared once. CDR3 in DNA: TGTGCCAGCAGCGCGGGCAGCAGCTCCCGAGAAAAACTGTTTTTT. Protein product: CASSAGSSSREKLFF. The rearrangement uses TRBV11-2 and TRBJ1-4; D is ambiguous. The V gene lost 5 bases and the J gene lost 8 bases, with 18 bases spanning the gap. This CDR3 contains 15 residues. Germline V gives CDR1 SGHAT, CDR2 FQNNGV. Full variable domain (rest looked up from reference TRBV11-2 and TRBJ1-4): EAGVAQSPRYKIIEKRQSVAFWCNPISGHATLYWYQQILGQGPKLLIQFQNNGVVDDSQLPKDRFSAERLKGVDSTLKIQPAKLEDSAVYLCASSAGSSSREKLFFGSGTQLSVL.

The chain joins TRBV25-1 to TRBJ2-1; either TRBD1 or TRBD2 may fit D (5 bases each). V dropped 2 bases and J dropped 4 bases, with 18 bases sitting between them. The CDR3 covers 17 residues. Germline V gives CDR1 MGHDK, CDR2 SYGVNS. The DNA of the CDR3 is TGTGCCAGCAGTGAAGATCCAGGGACCTTCTTATACAATGAGCAGTTCTTC. Protein: CASSEDPGTFLYNEQFF.

The V gene is TRBV11-3, the J gene TRBJ2-2; TRBD1 matches at 11 bases. V lost 5 bases and J lost 4; bases outside the gene matches: 9. In germline, CDR1 is SGHNT, CDR2 YENEEA. The CDR3 totals 17 residues. In DNA, the CDR3 is TGTGCCAGCAGCCCCAGGTGGGGACAGGGGGTCACCGGGGAGCTGTTTTTT. Translated: CASSPRWGQGVTGELFF.

J is TRBJ2-3 and V is TRBV10-3; D is possibly TRBD1 (5 bases). Germline V gene sequence: CDR1 ENHRY, CDR2 SYGVKD. V lost 3 bases, J lost 6 bases, and 13 bases lay in between. The CDR3 totals 14 residues. In DNA form, the CDR3 reads TGTGCCATCAGTGAACAAGGGGCTTCCGATACGCAGTATTTT. Protein sequence: CAISEQGASDTQYF.

The J gene is TRBJ1-1, the V gene TRBV7-9, with a possible D match to TRBD1 (5 bases). The CDR3 sequence is 15 residues long. Germline V lookup: CDR1 SEHNR, CDR2 FQNEAQ (reference sequence). V shed 3 bases and J shed 5 bases, with 16 bases lying between them. CDR3 loop: CASSFGMQGRTEAFF. DNA for the CDR3: TGTGCCAGCAGCTTTGGTATGCAGGGACGGACTGAAGCTTTCTTT.

This rearrangement joins TRBV28 to TRBJ1-1; D not resolved. Germline CDR1 MDHEN, CDR2 SYDVKM. The CDR3 is made up of 13 amino acids. The V end was cut by 8 bases, the J end by 1 base, with 11 bases between. The CDR3 nucleotides read TGTGCCAGCTTTAAAAGAAGGAACACTGAAGCTTTCTTT. Protein sequence: CASFKRRNTEAFF. Drawing the rest from reference TRBV28 and TRBJ1-1, the complete variable domain is DVKVTQSSRYLVKRTGEKVFLECVQDMDHENMFWYRQDPGLGLRLIYFSYDVKMKEKGDIPEGYSVSREKKERFSLILESASTNQTSMYLCASFKRRNTEAFFGQGTRLTVV.

The chain joins TRBV27 to TRBJ1-2; D is uncertain. This CDR3 is 14 amino acids long. Trimming stripped 0 bases from V and 4 bases from J, with 9 bases between. Germline CDR1 and CDR2: MNHEY and SMNVEV (reference sequence). CDR3 sequence (DNA): TGTGCCAGCAGTTTATCGCCAGAAACCTATGGCTACACCTTC. This codes for CASSLSPETYGYTF.

V and J are TRBV4-1 and TRBJ2-3; maybe TRBD2 (6 bases). The CDR3 length is 18 residues. Trimming stripped 0 bases from V and 2 bases from J, with 18 bases between. Germline-derived CDR1 and CDR2 are MGHRA and YSYEKL. CDR3 residues: CASSQDPKSAGPTDTQYF. CDR3 nucleotides: TGCGCCAGCAGCCAAGACCCTAAATCAGCGGGTCCCACAGATACGCAGTATTTT.

J is TRBJ2-1 and V is TRBV5-1, with 7 bases matching TRBD1. There are 17 residues in the CDR3. Unmatched junction bases numbered 9, after V lost 0 bases and J lost 3 bases. CDR1 SGHRS and CDR2 YFSETQ come from the germline V gene. CDR3 loop: CASSLAYLGGGYNEQFF. CDR3 nucleotide sequence: TGCGCCAGCAGCTTGGCCTATTTAGGGGGCGGCTACAATGAGCAGTTCTTC. Filled out from reference TRBV5-1 and TRBJ2-1, the complete variable domain reads KAGVTQTPRYLIKTRGQQVTLSCSPISGHRSVSWYQQTPGQGLQFLFEYFSETQRNKGNFPGRFSGRQFSNSRSEMNVSTLELGDSALYLCASSLAYLGGGYNEQFFGPGTRLTVL.

The chain is built from TRBV21-1 and TRBJ2-7. TRBV21-1 is assigned pseudogene status. The CDR3 covers 15 residues. The CDR3 DNA reads as TGTGCCAGCAGCAAAGCGCCGGGACGTGACTACGAGCAGTACTTC. This sequence encodes CASSKAPGRDYEQYF.

The chain has TRBV6-5 and TRBJ1-5; tentative D call: TRBD1 (5 bases). The CDR3 runs to 15 residues. V lost 5 bases, J lost 0 bases, and 11 bases lay in between. Germline lookup yields CDR1 MNHEY and CDR2 SVGAGI. In nucleotides, the CDR3 is TGTGCCAGCAGTCCCCGCAGGGCTAGCAATCAGCCCCAGCATTTT. Protein product: CASSPRRASNQPQHF.

The chain employs TRBV7-2 and TRBJ1-1, with D possibly TRBD1 on 5 matching bases. CDR1 is SGHTA and CDR2 is FQGNSA in the germline V gene. The CDR3 is 13 residues long. The germline V and J ends were trimmed by 5 bases and 2 bases, with 9 bases remaining between them. This CDR3 is CASSPGANTEAFF. The CDR3 DNA sequence: TGTGCCAGCAGCCCTGGGGCCAACACTGAAGCTTTCTTT.

This chain's CDR3 is CASSRGSEGNQPQHF. The DNA for the CDR3 is TGTGCCAGCAGCCGGGGGTCAGAGGGCAATCAGCCCCAGCATTTT. The chain is built from TRBV11-2 and TRBJ1-5; a weak D match, TRBD1 (5 bases). Between the trimmed V and J ends, which lost 5 bases and 2 bases, there was a span of 13 bases. The CDR3 length is 15 residues. The germline gives CDR1 SGHAT, CDR2 FQNNGV.

The CDR3 DNA reads TGTGCCACCTCCGGGACAGGGAACACTGAAGCTTTCTTT. This codes for CATSGTGNTEAFF. V usage is TRBV15 and J usage is TRBJ1-1; 8 nucleotides agree with TRBD1. V dropped 8 bases and J dropped 1; count of bases not matched to a gene: 3. Germline CDR1 reads LNHNV; CDR2 reads YYDKDF (reference sequence). The CDR3 has 13 amino acids.

This clone was seen just once. The chain combines TRBV11-2 with TRBJ1-2; TRBD1 is a possible D gene (6 bases). The germline CDR1 and CDR2 sequences are SGHAT and FQNNGV. The CDR3 covers 15 residues. V was pared by 1 base and J by 3 bases, with 12 bases between. The CDR3 region has the DNA TGTGCCAGCAGCTTAGTGGGGGGGCGCTACTATGGCTACACCTTC. This sequence encodes CASSLVGGRYYGYTF.

This rearrangement joins TRBV13 to TRBJ1-1, with D possibly TRBD1 on 6 matching bases. Germline values: CDR1 PRHDT, CDR2 FYEKMQ (reference sequence). V was clipped by 8 bases and J by 0 bases, with 13 bases between them. The CDR3 covers 14 residues. CDR3: CASRGQPMNTEAFF. The CDR3 region has the DNA TGTGCCAGCCGAGGACAGCCCATGAACACTGAAGCTTTCTTT. The variable domain in full, completed from reference TRBV13 and TRBJ1-1, reads AAGVIQSPRHLIKEKRETATLKCYPIPRHDTVYWYQQGPGQDPQFLISFYEKMQSDKGSIPDRFSAQQFSDYHSELNMSSLELGDSALYFCASRGQPMNTEAFFGQGTRLTVV.

The chain uses TRBV27 and TRBJ2-7; the D is unclear. This CDR3 has 14 residues. CDR1 and CDR2 (germline): MNHEY, SMNVEV (reference sequence). V lost 0 bases, J lost 2 bases, and 8 bases lay in between. CDR3 sequence: CASSLSAGPYEQYF. The CDR3 bases are TGTGCCAGCAGTTTATCAGCAGGCCCCTACGAGCAGTACTTC.

J is TRBJ2-7 and V is TRBV5-1; the D call may be TRBD1 or TRBD2 (5 bases each). Trimming stripped 3 bases from V and 2 bases from J, with 15 bases between. Germline V CDR1 and CDR2: SGHRS, YFSETQ. This CDR3 has 15 residues. The CDR3 DNA reads as TGCGCCAGCAGCTCGGTCGGGGCAGCCACCTACGAGCAGTACTTC. Translating gives CASSSVGAATYEQYF. The variable domain in full, completed from reference TRBV5-1 and TRBJ2-7, reads KAGVTQTPRYLIKTRGQQVTLSCSPISGHRSVSWYQQTPGQGLQFLFEYFSETQRNKGNFPGRFSGRQFSNSRSEMNVSTLELGDSALYLCASSSVGAATYEQYFGPGTRLTVT.

V is TRBV9 and J is TRBJ2-2, with 10 nucleotides matching TRBD1. The V segment lost 3 bases and the J segment 2 bases; nucleotides outside the gene matches: 7. The CDR3 contains 17 residues. CDR1 and CDR2 from the germline V gene are SGDLS and YYNGEE. CDR3 sequence reads: CASSDPRQGANTGELFF. Here the CDR3 DNA reads TGTGCCAGCAGCGACCCAAGACAGGGGGCAAACACCGGGGAGCTGTTTTTT.

The chain has TRBV27 and TRBJ2-1; weak D call: TRBD2 (6 bases). V was clipped by 5 bases and J by 5 bases, with 16 bases between them. The CDR3 totals 15 residues. The germline V gene encodes CDR1 MNHEY and CDR2 SMNVEV (reference sequence). The CDR3 region is CASSPLEGKNNEQFF. The DNA for the CDR3 is TGTGCCAGCAGTCCCCTGGAGGGGAAGAACAATGAGCAGTTCTTC.

The J gene is TRBJ1-1, the V gene TRBV9; perhaps TRBD1 as D (5 bases). With 0 bases removed from V and 0 bases from J, the gap between germline ends came to 9 bases. Germline values: CDR1 SGDLS, CDR2 YYNGEE. The CDR3 consists of 15 residues. The chain's CDR3 is CASSVAGGLNTEAFF. CDR3 nucleotides: TGTGCCAGCAGCGTAGCCGGGGGTCTGAACACTGAAGCTTTCTTT.